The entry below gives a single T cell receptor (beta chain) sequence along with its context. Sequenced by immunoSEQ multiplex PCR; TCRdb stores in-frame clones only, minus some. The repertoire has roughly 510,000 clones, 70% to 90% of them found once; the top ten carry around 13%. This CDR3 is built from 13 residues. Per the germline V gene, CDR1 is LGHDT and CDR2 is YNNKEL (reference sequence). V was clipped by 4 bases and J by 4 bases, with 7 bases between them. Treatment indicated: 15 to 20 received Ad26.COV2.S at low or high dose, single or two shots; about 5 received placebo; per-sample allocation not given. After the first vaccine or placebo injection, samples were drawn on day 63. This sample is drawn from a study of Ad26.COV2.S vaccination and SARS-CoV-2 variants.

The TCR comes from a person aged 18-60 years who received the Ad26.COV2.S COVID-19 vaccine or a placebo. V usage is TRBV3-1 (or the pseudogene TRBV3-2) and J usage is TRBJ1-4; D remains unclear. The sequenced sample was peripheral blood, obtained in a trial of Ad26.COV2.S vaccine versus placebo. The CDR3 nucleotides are TGTGCCAGCAGCCCGAAGGTTAATGAAAAACTGTTTTTT. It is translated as CASSPKVNEKLFF.